Following are 21 T cell receptor beta chains from one sample sequenced in a study of blood T cell repertoires in COVID-19. Generated by immunoSEQ multiplex PCR, the TCRdb table keeps only in-frame clones and is missing some. The repertoire holds under 300,000 clones, with approximately 82% as singletons. Source material: peripheral blood. All receptors come from a man older than 75 with acute or convalescent COVID-19.

Only one count was recorded for this clone. V usage is TRBV25-1 and J usage is TRBJ2-3, with D possibly being TRBD1 (6 bases). The V end was cut by 6 bases, the J end by 2 bases, with 15 bases between. The CDR3 runs to 15 residues. Germline loops: CDR1 MGHDK, CDR2 SYGVNS. Here the CDR3 reads CASSPGHQFTDTQYF. The CDR3 DNA follows: TGTGCCAGCAGCCCGGGACACCAATTCACAGATACGCAGTATTTT.

The chain couples TRBV19 to TRBJ1-1, with D possibly matching TRBD1 (6 bases). The CDR3 covers 11 residues. Trimming stripped 3 bases from V and 8 bases from J, with 7 bases between. Per the germline V gene, CDR1 is LNHDA and CDR2 is SQIVND (reference sequence). The CDR3 reads CASSMGTEAFF. CDR3 in DNA: TGTGCCAGTAGTATGGGGACAGAAGCTTTCTTT.

Written as DNA, the CDR3 is TGTGCCAGCCGGGTGGGCAATCAGCCCCAGCATTTT. It translates to CASRVGNQPQHF. This chain uses TRBV28 with TRBJ1-5, with D unresolved. CDR1 is MDHEN and CDR2 is SYDVKM in the germline V gene. This CDR3 comprises 12 residues. The ends were cut back, 8 bases at V and 2 bases at J, with 7 bases in the middle.

The V gene is TRBV30, the J gene TRBJ2-1, with a weak D call TRBD2 (5 bases). The V end lost 2 bases, the J end lost 2 bases, and 7 bases lay between the germline ends. The CDR3 has 13 amino acids. The germline V gene has CDR1 GTSNPN and CDR2 SVGIG (reference sequence). CDR3: CAWSLGAYNEQFF. DNA of the CDR3: TGTGCCTGGAGTTTGGGAGCCTACAATGAGCAGTTCTTC. Combining the CDR3 with reference TRBV30 and TRBJ2-1 gives the whole variable domain SQTIHQWPATLVQPVGSPLSLECTVEGTSNPNLYWYRQAAGRGLQLLFYSVGIGQISSEVPQNLSASRPQDRQFILSSKKLLLSDSGFYLCAWSLGAYNEQFFGPGTRLTVL.

J is TRBJ2-3 and V is TRBV2; D is possibly TRBD1 (6 bases). The CDR3 sequence is 14 residues long. Trimming took 6 bases from V and 2 from J, leaving 12 bases between them. Germline V gene data show CDR1 as SNHLY and CDR2 as FYNNEI. For the CDR3, the DNA is TGTGCCAGCAGCAGGGGTCTTTACACAGATACGCAGTATTTT. It yields the protein CASSRGLYTDTQYF.

This chain joins TRBV18 and TRBJ2-2; TRBD1 matches at 8 bases. The V and J ends lost 5 bases and 0 bases, in that order; junction bases with no gene match: 2. Germline V CDR1 and CDR2: KGHSH, LQKENI. This CDR3 has 15 residues. The DNA for the CDR3 is TGTGCCAGCTCAAAGGGACAGGCGAACACCGGGGAGCTGTTTTTT. Amino acid sequence: CASSKGQANTGELFF.

The V call is TRBV2, the J call TRBJ1-1; TRBD1 matches at 7 bases. This CDR3 spans 15 amino acids. V trimming: 8 bases; J trimming: 2 bases; junction bases outside the gene matches: 11. Germline V gene data show CDR1 as SNHLY and CDR2 as FYNNEI. CDR3 sequence (DNA): TGTGCCAGCGGGGGGTGGGACAGAGGTAACACTGAAGCTTTCTTT. It yields the protein CASGGWDRGNTEAFF.

The chain recombines TRBV28 with TRBJ1-1; unclear D gene. The germline V gene encodes CDR1 MDHEN and CDR2 SYDVKM. The CDR3 has 14 amino acids. The germline V and J ends were trimmed by 7 bases and 5 bases, with 17 bases remaining between them. CDR3 loop: CASTIVGVSTEAFF. For the CDR3, the DNA is TGTGCCAGCACCATAGTAGGAGTTAGTACTGAAGCTTTCTTT.

V is TRBV6-5 and J is TRBJ2-7, with 11 bases lining up with TRBD2. Germline CDR1 MNHEY, CDR2 SVGAGI. The CDR3 loop spans 16 amino acids. Germline trimming cut 2 bases from V and 4 bases from J; bases unmatched to any gene: 7. In DNA form, the CDR3 reads TGTGCCAGCAGTTACGGGACACTAGCGGGGGTTTACGAGCAGTACTTC. Translation: CASSYGTLAGVYEQYF.

V is TRBV7-2 and J is TRBJ2-7, with 9 bases lining up with TRBD2. V lost 5 bases, J lost 6 bases, and 8 bases stayed unmatched. Germline CDR1 and CDR2: SGHTA and FQGNSA. This CDR3 spans 14 amino acids. CDR3 loop: CASSVPGLAAEQYF. Here the CDR3 DNA reads TGTGCCAGCAGCGTACCGGGACTAGCAGCCGAGCAGTACTTC. The entire variable domain, with the rest obtained from reference TRBV7-2 and TRBJ2-7, is as follows: GAGVSQSPSNKVTEKGKDVELRCDPISGHTALYWYRQSLGQGLEFLIYFQGNSAPDKSGLPSDRFSAERTGGSVSTLTIQRTQQEDSAVYLCASSVPGLAAEQYFGPGTRLTVT.

The V and J genes are TRBV5-1 and TRBJ1-2; D call uncertain. CDR1 and CDR2 (germline): SGHRS, YFSETQ. The CDR3 is made up of 13 amino acids. Trimming took off 4 bases at V and 4 bases at J, with 11 bases between the two ends. The CDR3 protein is CASSIGGSYGYTF. In DNA, the CDR3 is TGCGCCAGCAGCATTGGCGGTAGCTATGGCTACACCTTC.

V gene TRBV2 combines with J gene TRBJ1-2, with D possibly being TRBD1 (6 bases). The germline CDR1 and CDR2 sequences are SNHLY and FYNNEI. This CDR3 spans 13 amino acids. Trimming pared 8 bases from V and 2 bases from J, leaving 12 bases between. CDR3 loop: CASLFDRNYGYTF. The CDR3 region has the DNA TGTGCCAGCCTCTTCGACAGGAACTATGGCTACACCTTC.

This chain connects TRBV27 to TRBJ2-3, with 9 bases identical to TRBD2. The germline V gene encodes CDR1 MNHEY and CDR2 SMNVEV (reference sequence). The CDR3 spans 15 residues. The ends lost 7 bases at V and 5 bases at J; junction bases unmatched: 10. CDR3: CASTAISGGLDTQYF. The DNA for the CDR3 is TGTGCCAGCACCGCTATTAGCGGGGGATTAGATACGCAGTATTTT.

The CDR3 here is CASSLALGGGETQYF. In DNA, the CDR3 is TGTGCCAGCAGTTTAGCTCTGGGGGGGGGAGAGACCCAGTACTTC. V usage is TRBV28 and J usage is TRBJ2-5; TRBD2 matches at 7 bases. The CDR3 sequence is 15 residues long. Germline lookup yields CDR1 MDHEN and CDR2 SYDVKM. The J segment lost 4 bases and the V segment lost 2 bases, leaving 7 bases of the junction unmatched.

This rearrangement joins TRBV7-8 to TRBJ2-1; TRBD2 might be the D (6 bases). The CDR3 is made up of 15 amino acids. Germline loops: CDR1 SGHVS, CDR2 FQNEAQ. Trimming removed 1 base from V and 6 bases from J, with 13 bases in between. The CDR3 region has the DNA TGTGCCAGCAGCTTAGATGGACTAAGGACCAATGAGCAGTTCTTC. Translating it yields CASSLDGLRTNEQFF.

The chain employs TRBV10-3 and TRBJ2-2; 12 bases fit TRBD2. Germline trimming cut 11 bases from V and 5 bases from J; bases unmatched to any gene: 18. Germline CDR1 ENHRY, CDR2 SYGVKD. The CDR3 covers 18 residues. The CDR3, as DNA: TGTGCCGCAAGCGCGGGGGGACTAGCGGGCTTCATGACCGGGGAGCTGTTTTTT. Translated: CAASAGGLAGFMTGELFF.

This clone occurred a few times. This rearrangement joins TRBV2 to TRBJ2-7, with 8 bases aligning to TRBD1. With V trimmed by 2 bases and J by 4 bases, 7 bases remained unmatched. The CDR3 runs to 15 residues. Germline values: CDR1 SNHLY, CDR2 FYNNEI. The CDR3 sequence: CASSERGTGVYEQYF. The CDR3 DNA follows: TGTGCCAGCAGTGAACGGGGGACAGGCGTTTACGAGCAGTACTTC.

The chain links TRBV29-1 to TRBJ2-7; TRBD1 matches 9 bases. The CDR3 loop spans 14 amino acids. The V and J ends lost 3 bases and 9 bases, in that order; junction bases with no gene match: 12. The germline gives CDR1 SQVTM, CDR2 ANQGSEA. As DNA, the CDR3 is TGCAGCGTTGAGGCCGGGACAGGGAGTATAGGGCAGTACTTC. This translates into CSVEAGTGSIGQYF.

The gene calls are TRBV18 and TRBJ2-1; 14 bases are a match to TRBD2. The germline gives CDR1 KGHSH, CDR2 LQKENI. The CDR3 spans 18 residues. Trimming cost V 3 bases and J 5 bases; bases outside gene matches: 9. The CDR3 nucleotides read TGTGCCAGCTCACCGGGACTAGCGGGGGCCTCGTTTAACAATGAGCAGTTCTTC. This translates into CASSPGLAGASFNNEQFF.

This clone was detected once. The chain combines TRBV11-2 with TRBJ1-3; possibly TRBD1 for D (6 bases). The CDR3 totals 13 residues. V lost 4 bases to trimming and J lost 4 bases, with 8 bases between them. Germline V lookup: CDR1 SGHAT, CDR2 FQNNGV. Here the CDR3 DNA reads TGTGCCAGCAGCTGGACAGACGGAAACACCATATATTTT. Translating gives CASSWTDGNTIYF.

In its sample, this clone was seen a few times. This chain uses TRBV28 with TRBJ1-1, with TRBD1 matching over 7 bases. V trimming: 5 bases; J trimming: 1 base; junction bases outside the gene matches: 4. The CDR3 runs to 14 residues. Germline CDR1 MDHEN, CDR2 SYDVKM. CDR3 nucleotides: TGTGCCAGCAGTGAAGGGACAGCGAACACTGAAGCTTTCTTT. This sequence encodes CASSEGTANTEAFF.